This T cell receptor beta chain derives from a study of blood T cell repertoires in COVID-19. Study background: From the United States, Italy and Spain came samples of acute and convalescent COVID-19. From T cells, B-cell-depleted T cells, or PBMCs came the material, which was cDNA or gDNA.

In the original workflow: Scientists estimated how many nucleated cells there were by amplifying reference gene primers. TCRdb's table, derived via immunoSEQ multiplex PCR, lists solely in-frame clones and lacks some. That table furnishes V, J and clone size, whereas the DNA furnished D and trimming. This sample has 190,000 or so clones; approximately 86% occur once, and the top ten carry about 3%. The CDR3 sequence is 13 residues long. CDR1 MGHRA and CDR2 YSYEKL come from the germline V gene. V lost 4 bases to trimming and J lost 9 bases; unmatched junction nucleotides: 6. The clonotype was recovered from a man aged 35 to 55 with active or convalescent COVID-19. The sequencing input was peripheral blood. This chain connects TRBV4-1 to TRBJ1-5, with TRBD1 identical over 7 bases. The CDR3 nucleotides read TGCGCCAGCAGCCGTACAGGGGATCCGCCCCAGCATTTT. Protein product: CASSRTGDPPQHF.